Shown below are 9 T cell receptor beta chains from a single sample sequenced in a study of memory CD4+ T cells and cytomegalovirus serostatus. TCRdb keeps only in-frame clones here, not all; method: immunoSEQ multiplex PCR. This table has 46,000 or so clones, roughly 80% appearing once. Single viable CD3+CD4+CD8-CD45RO+ cells were sorted as the memory CD4+ T cells. The specimen was memory CD4+ T cells from blood. The receptor source for this set is an adult in good health and CMV-seronegative.

In its sample, this clone was seen once. The V gene is TRBV7-2, the J gene TRBJ2-7, with D perhaps TRBD1 or TRBD2 (5 bases each). The length of the CDR3 is 14 residues. The V and J ends lost 5 bases and 4 bases respectively, with 15 bases between them. Germline values: CDR1 SGHTA, CDR2 FQGNSA. The CDR3 DNA is TGTGCCAGCAGCATGTATGAGGGGAGTTACGAGCAGTACTTC. It encodes CASSMYEGSYEQYF.

The chain couples TRBV6-5 to TRBJ1-5; the D is unclear. Germline-derived CDR1 and CDR2 are MNHEY and SVGAGI. CDR3 length: 11 amino acids. V was trimmed by 4 bases and J by 6 bases, leaving 4 bases between them. DNA for the CDR3: TGTGCCAGCAGTTTAGGTCAGCCCCAGCATTTT. It is translated as CASSLGQPQHF.

This clone was seen only a few times. The chain couples TRBV11-3 to TRBJ2-3; D unresolved. V lost 8 bases and J 1 base, leaving 7 bases between the germline ends. CDR3 size: 12 residues. Germline values: CDR1 SGHNT, CDR2 YENEEA. Here the CDR3 DNA reads TGTGCCAGCTCCCCGGGCACAGATACGCAGTATTTT. This sequence encodes CASSPGTDTQYF.

The chain combines TRBV2 with TRBJ1-5; TRBD1 might be the D (6 bases). The CDR3 is 17 amino acids. CDR1 SNHLY and CDR2 FYNNEI come from the germline V gene. Trimming shortened V by 3 bases and J by 0 bases, and 15 bases separated the two germline ends. The CDR3 nucleotides are TGTGCCAGCAGTGACCAGGGGATCTTAGATAGCAATCAGCCCCAGCATTTT. Amino acid sequence: CASSDQGILDSNQPQHF.

V gene TRBV9 combines with J gene TRBJ1-6; D might be TRBD1 (5 bases). V was trimmed by 2 bases and J by 2 bases, leaving 8 bases between them. The CDR3 contains 15 residues. CDR1 and CDR2 (germline): SGDLS, YYNGEE. CDR3 nucleotides: TGTGCCAGCAGCGTCGGGGGGACCTATAATTCACCCCTCCACTTT. The encoded protein is CASSVGGTYNSPLHF. Together with reference TRBV9 and TRBJ1-6, the CDR3 gives the full variable domain: DSGVTQTPKHLITATGQRVTLRCSPRSGDLSVYWYQQSLDQGLQFLIQYYNGEERAKGNILERFSAQQFPDLHSELNLSSLELGDSALYFCASSVGGTYNSPLHFGNGTRLTVT.

The genes are TRBV28 and TRBJ1-3; 11 bases map to TRBD1. This CDR3 has 15 amino acids. From germline, CDR1 is MDHEN and CDR2 SYDVKM. V lost 6 bases to trimming and J lost 15 bases; unmatched junction nucleotides: 16. CDR3 region: CASSHSGTGGWVGYF. In nucleotides, the CDR3 is TGTGCCAGCAGCCACTCCGGGACAGGGGGTTGGGTAGGATATTTT.

V is TRBV18 and J is TRBJ1-2; TRBD1 agrees at 7 bases. Trimming at V came to 8 bases and at J to 4 bases, leaving 13 bases not matched to a gene. The CDR3 sequence is 15 residues long. Germline CDR1 KGHSH, CDR2 LQKENI. The CDR3: CASRQGDPRIYGYTF. The DNA of the CDR3 is TGTGCCAGCCGTCAGGGGGACCCCAGGATCTATGGCTACACCTTC.

This clone was picked up one time. CDR3 amino acids: CASSQDLSGLAGETFSTDTQYF. The CDR3 DNA sequence: TGTGCCAGCAGCCAAGATCTTTCCGGACTAGCGGGCGAAACCTTTAGCACAGATACGCAGTATTTT. The V call is TRBV14, the J call TRBJ2-3, with 11 bases lining up with TRBD2. There are 22 residues in the CDR3. The germline V gene has CDR1 SGHDN and CDR2 FVKESK. The V gene end was trimmed by 0 bases and the J gene end by 0 bases; junction bases not matched to a gene: 17.

The V gene is TRBV5-1, the J gene TRBJ1-1; the D is unclear. CDR1 is SGHRS and CDR2 is YFSETQ in the germline V gene. The ends were cut back, 0 bases at V and 8 bases at J, with 11 bases in the middle. This CDR3 region has 13 residues. CDR3 coding DNA: TGCGCCAGCAGCTTGGAGTTGAGTCGGGAAGCTTTCTTT. It is translated as CASSLELSREAFF.